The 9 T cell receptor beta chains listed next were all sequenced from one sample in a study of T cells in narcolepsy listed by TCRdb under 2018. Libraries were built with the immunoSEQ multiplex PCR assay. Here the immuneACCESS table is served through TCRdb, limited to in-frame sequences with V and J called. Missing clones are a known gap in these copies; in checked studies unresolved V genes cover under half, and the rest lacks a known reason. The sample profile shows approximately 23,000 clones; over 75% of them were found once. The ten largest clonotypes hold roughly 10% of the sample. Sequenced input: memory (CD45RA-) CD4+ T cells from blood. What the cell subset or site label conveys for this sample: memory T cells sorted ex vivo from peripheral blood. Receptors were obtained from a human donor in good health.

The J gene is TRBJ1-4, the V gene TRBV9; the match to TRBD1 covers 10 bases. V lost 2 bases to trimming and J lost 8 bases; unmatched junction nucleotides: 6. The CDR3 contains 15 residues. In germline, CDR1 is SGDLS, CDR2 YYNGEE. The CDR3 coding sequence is TGTGCCAGCAGCGTCGGACAGGGGGGGAAGGAAAAACTGTTTTTT. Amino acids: CASSVGQGGKEKLFF.

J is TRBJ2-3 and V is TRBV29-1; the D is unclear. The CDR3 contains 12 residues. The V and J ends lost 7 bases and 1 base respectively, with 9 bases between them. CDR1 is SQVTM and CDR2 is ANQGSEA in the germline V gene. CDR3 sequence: CSGLTGTDTQYF. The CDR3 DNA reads TGCAGCGGCCTGACTGGCACAGATACGCAGTATTTT.

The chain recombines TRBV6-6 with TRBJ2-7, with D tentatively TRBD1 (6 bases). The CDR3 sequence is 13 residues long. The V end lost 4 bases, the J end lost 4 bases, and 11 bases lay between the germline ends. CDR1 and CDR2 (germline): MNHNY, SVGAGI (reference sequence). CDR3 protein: CASSFQTGYEQYF. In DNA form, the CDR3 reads TGTGCCAGCAGTTTTCAGACAGGATACGAGCAGTACTTC.

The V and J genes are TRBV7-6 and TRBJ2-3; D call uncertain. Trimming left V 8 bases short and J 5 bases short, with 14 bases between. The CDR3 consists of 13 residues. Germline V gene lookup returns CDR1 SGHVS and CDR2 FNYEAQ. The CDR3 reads CASSQSVGDTQYF. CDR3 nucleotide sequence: TGTGCCAGCTCCCAGTCCGTTGGAGATACGCAGTATTTT.

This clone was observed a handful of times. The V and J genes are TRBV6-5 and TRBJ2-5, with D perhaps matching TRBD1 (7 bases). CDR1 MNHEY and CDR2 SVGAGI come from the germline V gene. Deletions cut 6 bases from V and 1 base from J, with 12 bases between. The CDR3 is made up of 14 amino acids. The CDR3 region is CASSRGTVQETQYF. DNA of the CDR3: TGTGCCAGCAGCCGCGGGACAGTCCAAGAGACCCAGTACTTC.

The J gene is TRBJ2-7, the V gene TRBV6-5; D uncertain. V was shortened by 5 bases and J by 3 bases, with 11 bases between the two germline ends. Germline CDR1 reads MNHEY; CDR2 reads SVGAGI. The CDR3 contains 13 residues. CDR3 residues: CASSVRANYEQYF. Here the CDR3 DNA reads TGTGCCAGCAGTGTACGGGCGAACTACGAGCAGTACTTC.

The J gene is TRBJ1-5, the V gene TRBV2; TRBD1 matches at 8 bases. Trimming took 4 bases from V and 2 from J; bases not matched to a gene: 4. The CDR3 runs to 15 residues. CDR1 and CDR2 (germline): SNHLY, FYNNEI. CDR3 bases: TGTGCCAGCAGTGTTGACAGGGGCGGCAATCAGCCCCAGCATTTT. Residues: CASSVDRGGNQPQHF.

CDR3 sequence (DNA): TGTGCCAGCCCTTGGACAGATGAGCTTAGCAATCAGCCCCAGCATTTT. Protein sequence: CASPWTDELSNQPQHF. The chain combines TRBV2 with TRBJ1-5; TRBD1 is a possible D gene (6 bases). The CDR3 extends over 16 amino acids. V lost 8 bases to trimming and J lost 0 bases, with 17 bases between them. The germline V gene encodes CDR1 SNHLY and CDR2 FYNNEI.

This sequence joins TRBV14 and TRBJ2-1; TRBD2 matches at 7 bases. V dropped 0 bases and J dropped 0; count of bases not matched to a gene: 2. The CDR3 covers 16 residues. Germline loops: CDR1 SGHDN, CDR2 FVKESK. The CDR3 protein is CASSQDWEGSYNEQFF. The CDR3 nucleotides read TGTGCCAGCAGCCAAGATTGGGAGGGCTCCTACAATGAGCAGTTCTTC. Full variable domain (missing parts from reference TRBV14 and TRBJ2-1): EAGVTQFPSHSVIEKGQTVTLRCDPISGHDNLYWYRRVMGKEIKFLLHFVKESKQDESGMPNNRFLAERTGGTYSTLKVQPAELEDSGVYFCASSQDWEGSYNEQFFGPGTRLTVL.